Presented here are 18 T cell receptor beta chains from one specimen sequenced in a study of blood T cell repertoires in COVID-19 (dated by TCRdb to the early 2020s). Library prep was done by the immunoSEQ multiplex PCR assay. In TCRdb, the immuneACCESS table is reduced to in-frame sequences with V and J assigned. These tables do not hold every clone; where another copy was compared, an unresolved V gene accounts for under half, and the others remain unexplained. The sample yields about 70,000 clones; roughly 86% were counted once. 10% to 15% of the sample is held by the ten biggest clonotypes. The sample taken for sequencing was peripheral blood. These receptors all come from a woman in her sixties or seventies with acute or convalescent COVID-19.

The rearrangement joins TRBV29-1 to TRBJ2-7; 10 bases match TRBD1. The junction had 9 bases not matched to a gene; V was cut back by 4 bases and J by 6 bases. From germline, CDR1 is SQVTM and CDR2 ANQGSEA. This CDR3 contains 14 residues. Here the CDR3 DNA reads TGCAGCGTTGGGCCGGGACAGGGGAGTAGCGAGCAGTACTTC. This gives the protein CSVGPGQGSSEQYF.

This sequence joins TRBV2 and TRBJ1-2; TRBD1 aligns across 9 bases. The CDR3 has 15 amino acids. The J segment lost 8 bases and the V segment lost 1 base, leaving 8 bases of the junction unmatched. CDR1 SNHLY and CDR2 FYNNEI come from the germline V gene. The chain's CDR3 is CASSEEAGTGSGYTF. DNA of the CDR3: TGTGCCAGCAGTGAAGAAGCTGGGACAGGGAGCGGCTACACCTTC.

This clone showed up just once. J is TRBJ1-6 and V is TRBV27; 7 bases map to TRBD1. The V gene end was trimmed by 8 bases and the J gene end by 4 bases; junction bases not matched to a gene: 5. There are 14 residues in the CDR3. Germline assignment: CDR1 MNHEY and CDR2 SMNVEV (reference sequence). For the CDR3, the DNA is TGTGCCAGCCGACTGGGACAGTATAATTCACCCCTCCACTTT. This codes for CASRLGQYNSPLHF.

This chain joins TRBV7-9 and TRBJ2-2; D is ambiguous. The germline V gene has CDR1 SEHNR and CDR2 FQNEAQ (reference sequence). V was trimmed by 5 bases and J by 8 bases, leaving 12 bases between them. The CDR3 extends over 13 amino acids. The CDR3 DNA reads TGTGCCAGCAGCCTAAAGAGTGAGGGGGAGCTGTTTTTT. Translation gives CASSLKSEGELFF.

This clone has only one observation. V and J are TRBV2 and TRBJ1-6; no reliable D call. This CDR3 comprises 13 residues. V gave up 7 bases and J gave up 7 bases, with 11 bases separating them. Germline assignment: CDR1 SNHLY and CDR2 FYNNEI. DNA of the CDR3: TGTGCCAGCAAACAGTCCCAGAATTCACCCCTCCACTTT. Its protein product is CASKQSQNSPLHF.

The CDR3 region has the DNA TGTGCCAGCAGCCAAGAGGAGGAGACCCAGTACTTC. This encodes CASSQEEETQYF. The chain joins TRBV3-1 (or the pseudogene TRBV3-2) to TRBJ2-5; D remains ambiguous. The V gene's germline CDR1 is LGHDT and CDR2 YNNKEL (reference sequence). The CDR3 covers 12 residues. V was shortened by 0 bases and J by 5 bases, with 4 bases between the two germline ends.

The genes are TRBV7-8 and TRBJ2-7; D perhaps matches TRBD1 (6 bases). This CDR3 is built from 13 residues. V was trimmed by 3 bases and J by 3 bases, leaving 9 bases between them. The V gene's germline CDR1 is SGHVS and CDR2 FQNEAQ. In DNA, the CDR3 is TGTGCCAGCAGCTTCTCGGACAGCTACGAGCAGTACTTC. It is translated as CASSFSDSYEQYF. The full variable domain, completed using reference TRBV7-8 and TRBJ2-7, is GAGVSQSPRYKVAKRGQDVALRCDPISGHVSLFWYQQALGQGPEFLTYFQNEAQLDKSGLPSDRFFAERPEGSVSTLKIQRTQQEDSAVYLCASSFSDSYEQYFGPGTRLTVT.

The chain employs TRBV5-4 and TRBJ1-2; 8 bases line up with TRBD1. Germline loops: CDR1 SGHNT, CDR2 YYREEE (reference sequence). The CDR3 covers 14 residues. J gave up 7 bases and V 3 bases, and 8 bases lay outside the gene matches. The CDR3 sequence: CASSSRDRHIGYTF. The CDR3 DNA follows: TGTGCCAGCAGCTCCCGGGACAGGCACATTGGCTACACCTTC.

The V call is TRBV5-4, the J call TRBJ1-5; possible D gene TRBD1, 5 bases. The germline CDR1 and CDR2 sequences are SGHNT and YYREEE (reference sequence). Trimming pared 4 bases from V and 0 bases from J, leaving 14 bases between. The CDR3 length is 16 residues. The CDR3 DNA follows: TGTGCCAGCAGCCTCGACAGCTTTTCTAGCAATCAGCCCCAGCATTTT. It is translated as CASSLDSFSSNQPQHF.

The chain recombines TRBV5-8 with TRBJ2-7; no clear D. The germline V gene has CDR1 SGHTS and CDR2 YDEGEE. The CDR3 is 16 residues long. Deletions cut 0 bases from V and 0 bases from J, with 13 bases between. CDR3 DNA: TGTGCCAGCAGCTTGGCCTTTGACACGAGCTCCTACGAGCAGTACTTC. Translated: CASSLAFDTSSYEQYF.

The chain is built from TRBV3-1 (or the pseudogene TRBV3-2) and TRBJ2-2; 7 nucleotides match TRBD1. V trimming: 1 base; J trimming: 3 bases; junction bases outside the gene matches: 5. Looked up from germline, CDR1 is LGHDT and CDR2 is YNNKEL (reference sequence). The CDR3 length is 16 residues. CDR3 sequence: CASSQGLQGYTGELFF. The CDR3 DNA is TGTGCCAGCAGCCAAGGACTACAGGGGTACACCGGGGAGCTGTTTTTT.

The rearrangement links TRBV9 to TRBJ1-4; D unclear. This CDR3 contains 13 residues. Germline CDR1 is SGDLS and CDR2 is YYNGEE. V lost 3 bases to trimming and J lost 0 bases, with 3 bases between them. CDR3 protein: CASSATTNEKLFF. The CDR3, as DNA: TGTGCCAGCAGCGCAACAACTAATGAAAAACTGTTTTTT.

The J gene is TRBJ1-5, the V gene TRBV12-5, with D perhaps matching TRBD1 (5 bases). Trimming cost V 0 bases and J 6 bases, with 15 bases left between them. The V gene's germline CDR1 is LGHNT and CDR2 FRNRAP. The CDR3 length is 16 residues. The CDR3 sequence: CASGLVTRQGGQPQHF. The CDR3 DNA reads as TGTGCTAGTGGTTTGGTAACTCGGCAGGGCGGTCAGCCCCAGCATTTT.

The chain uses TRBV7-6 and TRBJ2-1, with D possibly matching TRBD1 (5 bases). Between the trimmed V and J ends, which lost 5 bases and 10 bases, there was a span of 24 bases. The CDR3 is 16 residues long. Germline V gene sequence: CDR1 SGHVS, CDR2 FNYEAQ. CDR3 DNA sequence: TGTGCCAGCAGCCCTACCCTCGACAGAAACTTCCAGGAGCAGTTCTTC. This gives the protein CASSPTLDRNFQEQFF.

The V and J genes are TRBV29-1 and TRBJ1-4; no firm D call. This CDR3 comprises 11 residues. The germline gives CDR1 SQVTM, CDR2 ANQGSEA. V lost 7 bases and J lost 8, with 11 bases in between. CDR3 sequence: CSASSGEKLFF. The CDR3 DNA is TGCAGCGCTTCATCTGGCGAAAAACTGTTTTTT.

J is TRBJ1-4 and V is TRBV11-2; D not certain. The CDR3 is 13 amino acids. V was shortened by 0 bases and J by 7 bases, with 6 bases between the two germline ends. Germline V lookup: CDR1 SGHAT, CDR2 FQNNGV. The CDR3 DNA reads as TGTGCCAGCAGCTTAGAGAGAGGTGAAAAACTGTTTTTT. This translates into CASSLERGEKLFF.

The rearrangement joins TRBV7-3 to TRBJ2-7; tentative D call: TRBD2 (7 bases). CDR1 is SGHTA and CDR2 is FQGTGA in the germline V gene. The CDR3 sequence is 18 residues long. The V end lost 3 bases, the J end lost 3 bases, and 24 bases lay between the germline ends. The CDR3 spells CASSFAGARAGDNYEQYF. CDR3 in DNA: TGTGCCAGCAGCTTCGCGGGGGCCCGGGCGGGGGATAACTACGAGCAGTACTTC. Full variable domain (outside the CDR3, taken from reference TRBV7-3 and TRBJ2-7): GAGVSQTPSNKVTEKGKYVELRCDPISGHTALYWYRQSLGQGPEFLIYFQGTGAADDSGLPNDRFFAVRPEGSVSTLKIQRTERGDSAVYLCASSFAGARAGDNYEQYFGPGTRLTVT.

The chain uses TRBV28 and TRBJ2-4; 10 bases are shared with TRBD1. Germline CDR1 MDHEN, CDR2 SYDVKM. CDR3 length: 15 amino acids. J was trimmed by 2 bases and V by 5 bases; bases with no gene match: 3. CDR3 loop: CASSRDRGPKNIQYF. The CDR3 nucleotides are TGTGCCAGCAGTAGAGACAGGGGGCCCAAAAACATTCAGTACTTC.